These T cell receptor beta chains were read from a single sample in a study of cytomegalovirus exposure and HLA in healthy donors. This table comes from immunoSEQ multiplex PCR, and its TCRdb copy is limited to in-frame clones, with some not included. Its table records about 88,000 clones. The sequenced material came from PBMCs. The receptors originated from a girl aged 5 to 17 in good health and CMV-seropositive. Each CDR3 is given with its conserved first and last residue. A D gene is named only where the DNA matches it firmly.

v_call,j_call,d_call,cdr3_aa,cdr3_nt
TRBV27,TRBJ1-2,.,CASSRTGRDGYTF,TGTGCCAGCAGCCGTACAGGGCGGGATGGCTACACCTTC
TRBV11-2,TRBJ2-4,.,CASSLRGVAKNIQYF,TGTGCCAGCAGCCTCAGGGGTGTAGCCAAAAACATTCAGTACTTC
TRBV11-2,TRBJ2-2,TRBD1,CASSLSAGGTGELFF,TGTGCCAGCAGCTTATCCGCAGGGGGCACCGGGGAGCTGTTTTTT
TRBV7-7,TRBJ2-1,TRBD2,CASSFRLAGGRGEGEQFF,TGTGCTAGCAGCTTTCGACTAGCGGGGGGACGGGGAGAGGGTGAGCAGTTCTTC
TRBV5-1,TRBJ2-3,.,CASSLVYGSTDTQYF,TGCGCCAGCAGCTTGGTCTACGGGAGCACAGATACGCAGTATTTT
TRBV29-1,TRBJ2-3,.,CSFGDILGTDTQYF,TGCAGCTTTGGGGACATCCTCGGCACAGATACGCAGTATTTT
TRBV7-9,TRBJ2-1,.,CASSSSGGREYHEQFF,TGTGCCAGCAGCTCCTCAGGGGGACGGGAGTACCATGAGCAGTTCTTC
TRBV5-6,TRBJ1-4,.,CASSWAGSTNEKLFF,TGTGCCAGCAGCTGGGCAGGGTCTACTAATGAAAAACTGTTTTTT
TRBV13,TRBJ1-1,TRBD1,CASSIGTGGKIEAFF,TGTGCCAGCAGCATAGGGACAGGGGGCAAAATTGAAGCTTTCTTT
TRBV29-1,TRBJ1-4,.,CSVGVGEKLFF,TGCAGCGTCGGGGTGGGTGAAAAACTGTTTTTT
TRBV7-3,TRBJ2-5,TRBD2,CASSFSHGLAGLETQYF,TGTGCCAGCAGCTTTTCTCATGGACTAGCGGGGCTTGAGACCCAGTACTTC
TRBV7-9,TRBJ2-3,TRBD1,CASTFSRDRFFDTQYF,TGTGCCAGCACCTTCTCCCGGGACAGATTCTTTGATACGCAGTATTTT
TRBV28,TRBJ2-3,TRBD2,CASSLPSGGAVGRITQYF,TGTGCCAGCAGTTTACCTAGCGGGGGGGCCGTCGGTCGGATTACGCAGTATTTT
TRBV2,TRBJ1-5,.,CASSEGTGGNQPQHF,TGTGCCAGCAGTGAAGGAACAGGCGGCAATCAGCCCCAGCATTTT
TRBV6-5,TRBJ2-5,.,CASSYSGRGMETQYF,TGTGCCAGCAGTTACTCGGGTCGGGGTATGGAGACCCAGTACTTC
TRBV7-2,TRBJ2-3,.,CASSLPWGVSTDTQYF,TGTGCCAGCAGCCTCCCTTGGGGGGTTAGCACAGATACGCAGTATTTT
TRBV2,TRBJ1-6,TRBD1,CASSAGGPQISPLHF,TGTGCCAGCAGTGCAGGGGGCCCCCAAATTTCACCCCTCCACTTT
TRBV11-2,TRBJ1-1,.,CASSLEGRQGGTEAFF,TGTGCCAGCAGCTTAGAAGGCCGCCAGGGTGGGACTGAAGCTTTCTTT
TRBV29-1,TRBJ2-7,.,CSVATSYEQYF,TGCAGCGTGGCCACTAGCTACGAGCAGTACTTC
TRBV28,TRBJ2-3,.,CASTQGPRNTQYF,TGTGCCAGCACACAGGGTCCACGGAATACGCAGTATTTT
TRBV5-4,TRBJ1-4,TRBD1,CASSLAPLQGSSEKLFF,TGTGCCAGCAGCTTGGCCCCCCTACAGGGGTCGTCGGAAAAACTGTTTTTT
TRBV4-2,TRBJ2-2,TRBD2,CASSQASGTNTGELFF,TGTGCCAGCAGCCAAGCTAGCGGAACGAACACCGGGGAGCTGTTTTTT
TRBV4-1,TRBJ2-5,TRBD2,CASSQAAGQETQYF,TGCGCCAGCAGCCAAGCAGCGGGACAAGAGACCCAGTACTTC
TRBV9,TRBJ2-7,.,CASGGGTYEQYF,TGTGCCAGCGGTGGGGGGACCTACGAGCAGTACTTC
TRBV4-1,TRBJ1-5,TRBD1,CASSQLWGRGLRSNQPQHF,TGCGCCAGCAGCCAACTTTGGGGCAGGGGGCTTCGAAGCAATCAGCCCCAGCATTTT
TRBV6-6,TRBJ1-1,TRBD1,CASSYYRGDAFF,TGTGCCAGCAGTTACTACAGGGGGGATGCTTTCTTT
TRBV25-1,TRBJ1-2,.,CASSEYAPRQFLYGYTF,TGTGCCAGCAGTGAATATGCCCCGAGGCAGTTCCTCTATGGCTACACCTTC
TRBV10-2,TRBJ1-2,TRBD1,CASSEPGQGSDGYTF,TGCGCCAGCAGTGAACCGGGACAGGGGTCTGATGGCTACACCTTC
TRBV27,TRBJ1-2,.,CASSLSGVGGYTF,TGTGCCAGCAGTTTATCAGGGGTAGGTGGCTACACCTTC
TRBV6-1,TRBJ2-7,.,CASSEGQPIYEQYF,TGTGCCAGCAGTGAAGGGCAACCCATTTACGAGCAGTACTTC
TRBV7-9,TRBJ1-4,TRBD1,CASSLAHRQGKREKLFF,TGTGCCAGCAGCTTAGCTCACAGACAGGGGAAGCGCGAAAAACTGTTTTTT
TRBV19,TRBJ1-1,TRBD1,CASSIAIRDRRTEAFF,TGTGCCAGTAGTATTGCTATCAGGGACAGGAGGACTGAAGCTTTCTTT
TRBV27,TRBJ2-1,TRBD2,CASSSPGGRPYNEQFF,TGTGCCAGCAGTTCCCCGGGGGGGCGACCCTACAATGAGCAGTTCTTC
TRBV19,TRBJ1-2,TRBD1,CASSNLQGAYNYGYTF,TGTGCCAGTAGTAATCTACAGGGGGCCTATAACTATGGCTACACCTTC
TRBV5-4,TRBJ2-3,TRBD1,CASSTNRGIDTQYF,TGTGCCAGCAGCACTAACAGGGGTATAGATACGCAGTATTTT
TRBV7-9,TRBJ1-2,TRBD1,CASSLGSGRGRNYGYTF,TGTGCCAGCAGCTTAGGTTCGGGTAGGGGGCGAAACTATGGCTACACCTTC
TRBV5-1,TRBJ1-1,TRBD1,CASSSGDRGWVDTEAFF,TGCGCCAGCAGCAGCGGGGACAGGGGGTGGGTGGACACTGAAGCTTTCTTT
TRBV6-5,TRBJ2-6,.,CASSYSSLSGANVLTF,TGTGCCAGCAGTTACTCGAGTCTCTCTGGGGCCAACGTCCTGACTTTC
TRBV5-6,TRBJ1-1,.,CASSLEARNTEDFF,TGTGCCAGCAGCTTGGAGGCGAGGAACACTGAAGATTTCTTT
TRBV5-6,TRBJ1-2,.,CASSLQGSYGYTF,TGTGCCAGCAGCTTACAGGGAAGCTATGGCTACACCTTC
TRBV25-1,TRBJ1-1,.,CASRKGGDLMNTEAFF,TGTGCCAGCAGGAAAGGGGGGGACTTAATGAACACTGAAGCTTTCTTT
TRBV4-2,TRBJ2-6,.,CASSIDRLSSGANVLTF,TGTGCCAGCAGTATTGACAGGCTTAGCTCTGGGGCCAACGTCCTGACTTTC
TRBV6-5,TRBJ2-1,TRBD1,CASTDRAPDNEQFF,TGTGCCAGCACCGACAGGGCCCCCGACAATGAGCAGTTCTTC
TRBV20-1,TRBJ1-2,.,CSAREAREYTF,TGCAGTGCTAGAGAGGCCAGGGAATACACCTTC
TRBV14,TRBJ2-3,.,CASSQIGLDTDTQYF,TGTGCCAGCAGCCAAATAGGACTCGACACAGATACGCAGTATTTT
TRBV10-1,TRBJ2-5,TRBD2,CASTLSGGHEETQYF,TGCGCCAGCACTCTGAGCGGGGGCCATGAAGAGACCCAGTACTTC
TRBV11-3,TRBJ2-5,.,CASSRGGQETQYF,TGTGCCAGCAGCAGGGGGGGACAAGAGACCCAGTACTTC